These T cell receptor beta chains were read from a single sample in a study of response to subunit inactivated influenza vaccine. TCRdb analysed the RT-PCR reads with MiXCR anew, one entry per CDR3 protein. The table has about 190,000 distinct CDR3 sequences, 13% to 15% seen once. This specimen was CD8+ T cells sorted from PBMCs, taken around 5 days after vaccination. Receptor source: a man aged 50 to 59 who received an inactivated influenza vaccine. Each CDR3 is given with its conserved first and last residue. Fields, in order: V gene, J gene, CDR3 protein.

v_gene: TRBV7-7
j_gene: TRBJ2-5
CDR3aa: CASSLRDRQETQYF

v_gene: TRBV7-8
j_gene: TRBJ2-1
CDR3aa: CASSFRLVDSYNEQFF

v_gene: TRBV6-2/TRBV6-3
j_gene: TRBJ2-3
CDR3aa: CASSYAGQGAFTDTQYF

v_gene: TRBV7-8
j_gene: TRBJ2-7
CDR3aa: CASSLVEEAEQYF

v_gene: TRBV10-3
j_gene: TRBJ2-7
CDR3aa: CAISESEGTAYEQYF

v_gene: TRBV10-3
j_gene: TRBJ1-6
CDR3aa: CAISEYSSSYNSPLHF

v_gene: TRBV6-5
j_gene: TRBJ2-3
CDR3aa: CASSYGDASTDTQYF

v_gene: TRBV6-1
j_gene: TRBJ2-7
CDR3aa: CASSPRDTYEQYF

v_gene: TRBV20-1
j_gene: TRBJ1-5
CDR3aa: CSARDRDNVFNQPQHF

v_gene: TRBV10-3
j_gene: TRBJ2-1
CDR3aa: CATSYQRGGDEQFF

v_gene: TRBV11-2
j_gene: TRBJ2-4
CDR3aa: CASSPRQGVSSLAKNIQYF

v_gene: TRBV27
j_gene: TRBJ1-6
CDR3aa: CASRTGADSYNSPLHF

v_gene: TRBV12-3/TRBV12-4
j_gene: TRBJ2-3
CDR3aa: CASTKDYKGTSGDTDTQYF

v_gene: TRBV13
j_gene: TRBJ2-5
CDR3aa: CASSSFGGEQETQYF

v_gene: TRBV12-3/TRBV12-4
j_gene: TRBJ2-3
CDR3aa: CASSLVKSGQITDTQYF

v_gene: TRBV12-3/TRBV12-4
j_gene: TRBJ2-3
CDR3aa: CASSPPTSTDTQYF

v_gene: TRBV12-3/TRBV12-4
j_gene: TRBJ1-2
CDR3aa: CASSSSFSGQGSGYTF

v_gene: TRBV3-1
j_gene: TRBJ2-2
CDR3aa: CASSQDVTGILGELFF

v_gene: TRBV29-1
j_gene: TRBJ1-1
CDR3aa: CSAEGALTEAFF

v_gene: TRBV7-6
j_gene: TRBJ2-1
CDR3aa: CASSLSLSNEQFF

v_gene: TRBV6-2/TRBV6-3
j_gene: TRBJ2-7
CDR3aa: CASSPTGTGLTYEQYF

v_gene: TRBV12-3/TRBV12-4
j_gene: TRBJ2-3
CDR3aa: CASSSRSGPDTQYF

v_gene: TRBV13
j_gene: TRBJ2-1
CDR3aa: CASSFITGRRVNEQFF

v_gene: TRBV4-2
j_gene: TRBJ2-7
CDR3aa: CASSPGIHNEQYF